Listed below are T cell receptor beta chains from one sample, sequenced in a study of T cell repertoires in cytomegalovirus infection. These TCRs are of unknown antigen specificity. TCRdb re-called the reads through MiXCR, storing one row per CDR3 protein. Here the sample spans roughly 920,000 distinct CDR3 sequences, 30% to 40% being singletons. The material was cultured CD8+ T cells from PBMCs, obtained from culture after CMV antigen stimulation. These receptors came from a human donor in good health (CMV status not recorded). Some clones in this sample may be carry-over from other donors' samples. The conserved cysteine and the conserved F or W are not part of the CDR3 here.

TRBV19	TRBJ2-1	ASSIDRGSSYNEQF
TRBV19	TRBJ2-2	ASSILETPRTGELF
TRBV20-1	TRBJ1-5	SAREGPYQPQH
TRBV12-3/TRBV12-4	TRBJ1-1	ASSLTGPNTEAF
TRBV6-1	TRBJ2-1	ASSARASGTGVENEQF
TRBV27	TRBJ1-1	ASRPGGTGDTEAF
TRBV29-1	TRBJ1-2	SVTDRAEGYT
TRBV9	TRBJ2-5	ASSVGTSGGAENETQY
TRBV27	TRBJ1-5	ASSLSGDQPQH
TRBV5-6	TRBJ2-4	ATGRAKNIQY
TRBV25-1	TRBJ2-7	ATTDRAVEGEQY
TRBV11-2	TRBJ2-1	ATTGASGISYNEQF
TRBV27	TRBJ1-5	ASSTGGYQPQH
TRBV19	TRBJ2-1	ASSMGSTYNEQF
TRBV19	TRBJ1-2	ASSPTRTGARGYT
TRBV12-3/TRBV12-4	TRBJ1-6	ASRGRRGRDNSPLH
TRBV7-2	TRBJ2-2	ASSPRTGRNTGELF
TRBV6-8	TRBJ2-5	ASSRLAEVGRETQY
TRBV15	TRBJ2-5	ATTSSRGLGETQY
TRBV27	TRBJ2-3	ASSGGPHTDTQY
TRBV27	TRBJ2-5	ASFRTSGGAGETQY
TRBV19	TRBJ1-1	ASSPLDRSPEAF